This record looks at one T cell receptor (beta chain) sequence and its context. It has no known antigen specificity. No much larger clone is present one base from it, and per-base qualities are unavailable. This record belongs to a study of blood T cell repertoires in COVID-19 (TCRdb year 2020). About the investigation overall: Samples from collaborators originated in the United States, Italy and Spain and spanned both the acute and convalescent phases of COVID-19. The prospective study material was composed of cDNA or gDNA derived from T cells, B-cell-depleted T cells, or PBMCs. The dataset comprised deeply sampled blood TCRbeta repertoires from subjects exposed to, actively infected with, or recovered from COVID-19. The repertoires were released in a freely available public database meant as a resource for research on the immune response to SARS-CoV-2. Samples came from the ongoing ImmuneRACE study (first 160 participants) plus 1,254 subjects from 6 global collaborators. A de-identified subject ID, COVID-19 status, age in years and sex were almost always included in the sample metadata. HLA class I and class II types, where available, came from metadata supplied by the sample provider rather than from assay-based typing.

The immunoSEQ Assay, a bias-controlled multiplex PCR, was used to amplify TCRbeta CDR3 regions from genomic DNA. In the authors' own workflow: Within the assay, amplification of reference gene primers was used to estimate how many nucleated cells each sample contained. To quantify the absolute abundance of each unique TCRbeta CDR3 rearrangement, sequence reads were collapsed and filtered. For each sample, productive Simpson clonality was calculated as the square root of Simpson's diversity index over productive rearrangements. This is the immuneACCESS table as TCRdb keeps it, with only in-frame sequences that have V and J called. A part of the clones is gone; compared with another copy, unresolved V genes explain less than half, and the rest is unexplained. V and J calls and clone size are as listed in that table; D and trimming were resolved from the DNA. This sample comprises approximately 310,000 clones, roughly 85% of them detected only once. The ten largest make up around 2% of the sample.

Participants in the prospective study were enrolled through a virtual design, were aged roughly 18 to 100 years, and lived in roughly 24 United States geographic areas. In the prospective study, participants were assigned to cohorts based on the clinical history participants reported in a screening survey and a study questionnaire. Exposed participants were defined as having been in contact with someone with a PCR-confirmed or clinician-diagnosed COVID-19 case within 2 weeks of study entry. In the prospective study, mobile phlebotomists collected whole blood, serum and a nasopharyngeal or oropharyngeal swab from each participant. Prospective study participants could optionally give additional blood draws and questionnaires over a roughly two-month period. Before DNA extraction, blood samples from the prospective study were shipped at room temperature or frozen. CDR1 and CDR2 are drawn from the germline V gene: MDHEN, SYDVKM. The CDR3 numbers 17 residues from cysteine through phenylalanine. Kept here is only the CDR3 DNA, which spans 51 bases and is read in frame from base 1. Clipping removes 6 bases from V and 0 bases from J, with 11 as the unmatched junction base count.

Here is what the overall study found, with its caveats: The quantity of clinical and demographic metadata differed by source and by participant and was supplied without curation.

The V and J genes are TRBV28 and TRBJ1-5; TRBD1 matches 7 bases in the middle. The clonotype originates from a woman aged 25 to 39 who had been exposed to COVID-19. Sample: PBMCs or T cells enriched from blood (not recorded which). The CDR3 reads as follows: CASSGDSPLYSNQPQHF. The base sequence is TGTGCCAGCAGCGGGGACAGTCCATTATATAGCAATCAGCCCCAGCATTTT.